This T cell receptor (beta chain) stems from a study of beta chain features in type 1 diabetes (dated by TCRdb to the late 2010s). Study-level background: Mean age, gender distribution, total cell number and subset yield were not different between patients and healthy donors. A total of approximately 100 million sorted cells were examined across all samples, and the number of cells per subset was strongly correlated with RNA yield. In the study, recently diagnosed type 1 diabetes patients and matched healthy donors were compared on the TCRB repertoires of their sorted circulating CD4+ T cell subsets. Whereas all 30 or so donors provided naive and central memory subsets, regulatory and stem cell-like memory subsets were isolated from just 8 patients and about 8 healthy donors.

With respect to this clone: Its antigen remains undetermined. Per-nucleotide qualities are absent, and no much larger clonotype sits a single base away. Other DNA sequences of this sample code for an identical CDR3.

Study-wide conclusions, independent of this receptor: Naive, central memory and regulatory TCRB repertoires appeared to be more alike among patients than among healthy donors. Because cDNA rather than genomic DNA was sequenced, highly expressing activated cells could have been over-represented, although no difference in activation and CD3 levels was found between groups. At VDJ recombination sites, patients with type 1 diabetes made fewer insertions and deleted more nucleotides, a pattern implying thymic rearrangement abnormalities. Shorter templates might have been favored by PCR, but patient and control samples were amplified and corrected together, so both groups would have been affected equally by any skew. Because small numbers of individuals were included in the HLA sub-analyses, any influence of HLA type on TCRB rearrangement was left unresolved. A moderate but significant shortening of TCRB CDR3 length was observed in type 1 diabetes patients in all four CD4+ subsets.

A single peripheral blood draw of 90 to 150 mL on average was collected from each donor into heparinised tubes. Naive, central memory, regulatory and stem cell-like memory CD4+ T cells were sorted on a BD FACSAria II using a panel including CD45RO, CCR7, CD25, CD127, CD95 and CD27. A purity above 95% was achieved for all sorted populations. PBMCs were isolated immediately by Lymphoprep density gradient centrifugation and stained directly without culture. So that batch effects would be minimized, each experiment stained and sorted samples in pairs, pairing one healthy donor with one patient. CDR1 and CDR2 are read off the germline V gene (reference sequence) as LNHDA and SQIVND. The CDR3 has 12 amino acids, counting the end cysteine and phenylalanine. The kept DNA is CDR3 alone, 36 bases in frame from the first base. The germline ends are 0 bases apart after V is trimmed by 1 base and J by 0 bases.

The entire amount of isolated RNA was reverse transcribed using the High Capacity cDNA Reverse Transcription Kit, so the sequenced TCRB transcripts were expressed ones. Naive, central memory and regulatory T cell samples underwent deep immunoSEQ sequencing, averaging roughly 3.3 million total reads per sample. After sorted cells were lysed in RLT buffer, RNA was extracted with DNase-treated RNeasy Micro or Mini kits, with the choice depending on cell number. Each cell subset was processed separately to prevent cross-contamination, with patient and healthy donor samples processed together. The immunoSEQ multiplex PCR was used to amplify TCRB sequences from cDNA, yielding 87-bp fragments that span the CDR3 region. Sequencing of the amplicons was performed on the Illumina HiSeq platform. The paper's data handling went like this. Synthetic template baselines were used to correct PCR bias computationally, reads within Hamming distance 2 were collapsed, and singletons that could not be merged were discarded. Reads were aligned against IMGT to assign V, D and J genes, CDR3 length and insertions or deletions at six rearrangement sites. Clonotype counts were normalized to sorted cell number within each subset before computing true diversity and Gini coefficients with the tcR R package. The overlap coefficient, calculated on TCRB nucleotide sequences, was used to measure repertoire sharing. As a proxy for the pre-selection repertoire, out-of-frame TCRB sequences from naive cells were analyzed. TCRdb limited this immuneACCESS table to in-frame rearrangements with V and J called. A share of clones is missing; checked studies link under half to unresolved V genes, and the rest is unexplained. V and J calls and clone size are as listed in that table; D and trimming were resolved from the DNA. For this sample there are just over 450,000 clones; approximately 28% appear just once. Of the sample, about 0.06% is held by the ten largest clones.

The sequence was collected from a man younger than 35 in good health. The rearrangement combines TRBV19 with TRBJ1-2; no D gene call is confident. Material: naive CD4+ T cells from blood. The cell subset or site label of this sample denotes: true naive CD4+ T cells. In nucleotide form, the sequence is TGTGCCAGTAGTATAGCTAACTATGGCTACACCTTC. Translated, it reads CASSIANYGYTF. The full variable domain, with segments outside the CDR3 supplied by the reference TRBV19 and TRBJ1-2 proteins, appears as DGGITQSPKYLFRKEGQNVTLSCEQNLNHDAMYWYRQDPGQGLRLIYYSQIVNDFQKGDIAEGYSVSREKKESFPLTVTSAQKNPTAFYLCASSIANYGYTFGSGTRLTVV.